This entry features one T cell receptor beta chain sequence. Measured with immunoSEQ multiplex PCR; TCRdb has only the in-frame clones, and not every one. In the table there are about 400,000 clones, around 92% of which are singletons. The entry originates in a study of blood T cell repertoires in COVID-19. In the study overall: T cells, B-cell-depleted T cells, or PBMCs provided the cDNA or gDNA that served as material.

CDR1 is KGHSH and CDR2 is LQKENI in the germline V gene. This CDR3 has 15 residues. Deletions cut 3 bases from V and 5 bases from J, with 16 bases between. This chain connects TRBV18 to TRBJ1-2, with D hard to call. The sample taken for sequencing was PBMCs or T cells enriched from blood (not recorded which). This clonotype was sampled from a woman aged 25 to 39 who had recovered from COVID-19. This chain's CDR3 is CASSPRPSLDYGYTF. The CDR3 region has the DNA TGTGCCAGCTCACCGAGGCCCTCGTTGGATTATGGCTACACCTTC.